This is a list of T cell receptor beta chains from one sample in a study of blood T cell repertoires in COVID-19. Measured with immunoSEQ multiplex PCR; TCRdb has only the in-frame clones, and not every one. The sample has some 130,000 clones, around 79% seen once. Sample: peripheral blood. These receptor sequences come from a man of 80 years or more with acute or convalescent COVID-19. The CDR3 runs from the conserved cysteine through the conserved F or W. D genes are given only for firm matches. A row's size may be missing; if present it is once, few, many or a size class.

d_gene: .
abundance: .
v_gene: TRBV5-5
j_gene: TRBJ1-1
CDR3aa: CASSFSPGQMNTEAFF
CDR3nt: TGTGCCAGCAGCTTCTCCCCAGGACAGATGAACACTGAAGCTTTCTTT

d_gene: .
abundance: .
v_gene: TRBV28
j_gene: TRBJ2-5
CDR3aa: CASSTTKGSQYF
CDR3nt: TGTGCCAGCAGTACGACTAAAGGGTCCCAGTACTTC

d_gene: TRBD1
abundance: .
v_gene: TRBV5-1
j_gene: TRBJ2-5
CDR3aa: CASSATGVSGETQYF
CDR3nt: TGCGCCAGCAGCGCCACAGGGGTTAGTGGAGAGACCCAGTACTTC

d_gene: TRBD1
abundance: .
v_gene: TRBV24-1
j_gene: TRBJ2-3
CDR3aa: CATSDGWDRGRMDTDTQYF
CDR3nt: TGTGCCACCAGTGATGGGTGGGACAGGGGGCGCATGGACACAGATACGCAGTATTTT

d_gene: TRBD2
abundance: .
v_gene: TRBV28
j_gene: TRBJ2-1
CDR3aa: CASSSPLGGEGHSYNEQFF
CDR3nt: TGTGCCAGCAGTTCCCCCCTGGGGGGGGAGGGCCACTCCTACAATGAGCAGTTCTTC

d_gene: TRBD2
abundance: .
v_gene: TRBV2
j_gene: TRBJ2-6
CDR3aa: CASSGSSGVLANVLTF
CDR3nt: TGTGCCAGCAGTGGGAGTAGCGGGGTTCTGGCCAACGTCCTGACTTTC

d_gene: .
abundance: .
v_gene: TRBV24-1
j_gene: TRBJ2-2
CDR3aa: CATSDRGTKGEAGELFF
CDR3nt: TGTGCCACCAGTGATCGCGGGACGAAAGGGGAGGCCGGGGAGCTGTTTTTT

d_gene: .
abundance: .
v_gene: TRBV5-1
j_gene: TRBJ2-7
CDR3aa: CASSLVRGLYEQYF
CDR3nt: TGCGCCAGCAGCTTGGTAAGAGGACTCTACGAGCAGTACTTC

d_gene: .
abundance: .
v_gene: TRBV7-9
j_gene: TRBJ1-6
CDR3aa: CASSLEAGTGRRNTLHF
CDR3nt: TGTGCCAGCAGCTTAGAGGCTGGAACAGGCCGTCGAAACACCCTCCACTTT

d_gene: .
abundance: few
v_gene: TRBV7-8
j_gene: TRBJ1-6
CDR3aa: CAAGGEARTPLHF
CDR3nt: TGTGCCGCGGGCGGGGAGGCGAGGACACCCCTCCACTTT

d_gene: .
abundance: .
v_gene: TRBV7-2
j_gene: TRBJ1-1
CDR3aa: CASSSYREGVGEAFF
CDR3nt: TGTGCCAGCAGCTCGTACAGGGAAGGGGTGGGTGAAGCTTTCTTT

d_gene: .
abundance: .
v_gene: TRBV10-3
j_gene: TRBJ1-1
CDR3aa: CAISEGRGITEAFF
CDR3nt: TGTGCCATCAGTGAAGGCAGGGGAATCACTGAAGCTTTCTTT

d_gene: TRBD1
abundance: .
v_gene: TRBV5-6
j_gene: TRBJ1-3
CDR3aa: CASSLALWTGGGNTIYF
CDR3nt: TGTGCCAGCAGCTTGGCCCTCTGGACAGGCGGCGGAAACACCATATATTTT

d_gene: .
abundance: .
v_gene: TRBV5-1
j_gene: TRBJ1-1
CDR3aa: CASSLDGGPAFF
CDR3nt: TGCGCCAGCAGCTTGGATGGGGGCCCGGCCTTCTTT

d_gene: TRBD1
abundance: .
v_gene: TRBV6-5
j_gene: TRBJ1-2
CDR3aa: CASRPGQGANYGYTF
CDR3nt: TGTGCCAGCAGACCGGGACAGGGGGCAAACTATGGCTACACCTTC

d_gene: .
abundance: .
v_gene: TRBV12-3/TRBV12-4
j_gene: TRBJ1-1
CDR3aa: CASSLGLNTEAFF
CDR3nt: TGTGCCAGCAGTTTGGGGCTGAACACTGAAGCTTTCTTT

d_gene: .
abundance: .
v_gene: TRBV28
j_gene: TRBJ2-5
CDR3aa: CASSTFLDSNQETQYF
CDR3nt: TGTGCCAGCAGTACATTCTTGGACAGCAACCAAGAGACCCAGTACTTC

d_gene: .
abundance: .
v_gene: TRBV5-8
j_gene: TRBJ2-5
CDR3aa: CASSLSPPRSQYF
CDR3nt: TGTGCCAGCAGCTTAAGTCCCCCTAGGTCCCAGTACTTC

d_gene: TRBD1
abundance: few
v_gene: TRBV28
j_gene: TRBJ1-1
CDR3aa: CASLLDRDYTEAFF
CDR3nt: TGTGCCAGCCTCCTCGACAGGGATTACACTGAAGCTTTCTTT

d_gene: TRBD1
abundance: many
v_gene: TRBV11-2
j_gene: TRBJ2-5
CDR3aa: CASSRRTGRTDQYF
CDR3nt: TGTGCCAGCAGCAGAAGGACAGGGCGGACAGACCAGTACTTC

d_gene: .
abundance: .
v_gene: TRBV1
j_gene: TRBJ1-1
CDR3aa: CTSSLILISRLSIYTEAFF
CDR3nt: TGCACCAGCAGCCTCATACTCATAAGCCGACTTTCGATATACACTGAAGCTTTCTTT

d_gene: TRBD1
abundance: .
v_gene: TRBV27
j_gene: TRBJ2-7
CDR3aa: CASSRIQGAYEQYF
CDR3nt: TGTGCCAGCAGTCGAATACAGGGGGCCTACGAGCAGTACTTC

d_gene: .
abundance: .
v_gene: TRBV2
j_gene: TRBJ2-7
CDR3aa: CASSVGHYEQYF
CDR3nt: TGTGCCAGCAGTGTGGGGCACTACGAGCAGTACTTC

d_gene: .
abundance: many
v_gene: TRBV11-2
j_gene: TRBJ1-1
CDR3aa: CASSFSTDTEAFF
CDR3nt: TGTGCCAGCAGCTTTTCGACTGACACTGAAGCTTTCTTT

d_gene: .
abundance: .
v_gene: TRBV6-5
j_gene: TRBJ2-1
CDR3aa: CASSYGAGTYNEQFF
CDR3nt: TGTGCCAGCAGTTACGGGGCAGGAACCTACAATGAGCAGTTCTTC

d_gene: .
abundance: .
v_gene: TRBV3-1/TRBV3-2
j_gene: TRBJ1-5
CDR3aa: CASSQQGEPQHF
CDR3nt: TGTGCCAGCAGCCAACAGGGCGAGCCCCAGCATTTT

d_gene: .
abundance: .
v_gene: TRBV5-1
j_gene: TRBJ2-5
CDR3aa: CASSLRGVGSEETQYF
CDR3nt: TGCGCCAGCAGCCTCCGCGGGGTTGGGTCAGAAGAGACCCAGTACTTC

d_gene: TRBD1
abundance: .
v_gene: TRBV7-2
j_gene: TRBJ2-1
CDR3aa: CASSFGTGDYNEQFF
CDR3nt: TGTGCCAGCAGCTTCGGGACAGGGGACTACAATGAGCAGTTCTTC